These 31 T cell receptor beta chains originate from one sample sequenced in a study of blood T cell repertoires in COVID-19. Generated by immunoSEQ multiplex PCR, the TCRdb table keeps only in-frame clones and is missing some. The sample lists roughly 68,000 clones; around 80% were seen once. Material: peripheral blood. The receptor set was obtained from a human donor in a cohort sampled during active COVID-19.

This chain uses TRBV6-5 with TRBJ1-1; 8 bases are shared with TRBD1. CDR1 is MNHEY and CDR2 is SVGAGI in the germline V gene. Trimming cost V 7 bases and J 11 bases; bases outside gene matches: 15. The CDR3 has 14 residues. CDR3 residues: CASTPLGDRSPAFF. CDR3 DNA: TGTGCCAGCACTCCCCTTGGGGACAGGTCCCCGGCTTTCTTT.

The chain combines TRBV5-1 with TRBJ2-3; a weak D match, TRBD2 (6 bases). The length of the CDR3 is 16 residues. Germline loops: CDR1 SGHRS, CDR2 YFSETQ. Trimming cost V 4 bases and J 0 bases, with 15 bases left between them. In DNA, the CDR3 is TGCGCCAGCAGCGTCCAGCTAGCGCTTAGCACAGATACGCAGTATTTT. As protein: CASSVQLALSTDTQYF.

As concerns this clone: In the same sample, other DNA sequences code for this CDR3. The V call is TRBV2, the J call TRBJ2-7, with D possibly matching TRBD1 (5 bases). The CDR3 is 11 amino acids. V lost 6 bases, J lost 3 bases, and 6 bases lay in between. Germline V gene lookup returns CDR1 SNHLY and CDR2 FYNNEI. The CDR3 spells CASRDSYEQYF. CDR3 DNA: TGTGCCAGCAGAGACAGCTACGAGCAGTACTTC.

V gene TRBV27 combines with J gene TRBJ1-1; D uncertain. Between the trimmed V and J ends, which lost 2 bases and 4 bases, there was a span of 17 bases. Germline-derived CDR1 and CDR2 are MNHEY and SMNVEV (reference sequence). This CDR3 region has 16 residues. The CDR3 loop is CASSLAPTGRGTEAFF. CDR3 bases: TGTGCCAGCAGTTTAGCCCCCACCGGGCGGGGCACTGAAGCTTTCTTT.

This clone showed up just a few times. This chain connects TRBV5-4 to TRBJ2-1, with 12 bases aligning to TRBD2. This CDR3 region has 17 residues. Germline V gives CDR1 SGHNT, CDR2 YYREEE (reference sequence). V was pared by 0 bases and J by 7 bases, with 8 bases of the junction left unmatched. The CDR3 DNA sequence: TGTGCCAGCAGCTTGGTCCGACTAGCGGGAGCCCAAAATGAGCAGTTCTTC. It specifies CASSLVRLAGAQNEQFF.

The chain is built from TRBV15 and TRBJ2-1; D not certain. Germline V gene data show CDR1 as LNHNV and CDR2 as YYDKDF (reference sequence). The CDR3 has 12 residues. V gave up 4 bases and J gave up 7 bases, with 8 bases separating them. The CDR3 sequence is CATSTSGNEQFF. The CDR3, as DNA: TGTGCCACCAGCACGTCAGGTAATGAGCAGTTCTTC.

The chain uses TRBV6-1 and TRBJ1-2, with D possibly matching TRBD1 (5 bases). The CDR3 runs 13 residues. Germline loops: CDR1 MNHNS, CDR2 SASEGT. V dropped 1 base and J dropped 7 bases, with 10 bases sitting between them. The CDR3 DNA follows: TGTGCCAGCAGTGAAGAGGCAAGGGGTGGCTACACCTTC. This codes for CASSEEARGGYTF.

The V call is TRBV6-5, the J call TRBJ1-5; no clear D gene. The CDR3 contains 13 residues. Germline V lookup: CDR1 MNHEY, CDR2 SVGAGI. Trimming cost V 6 bases and J 0 bases, with 6 bases left between them. DNA of the CDR3: TGTGCCAGCAGGGTAGATAGCAATCAGCCCCAGCATTTT. Its translation is CASRVDSNQPQHF.

The chain is built from TRBV4-1 and TRBJ2-5; no reliable D call. Per germline, CDR1 MGHRA and CDR2 YSYEKL. V lost 4 bases, J lost 3 bases, and 12 bases lay in between. The CDR3 is 14 residues long. CDR3 nucleotide sequence: TGCGCCAGCAGCCCGATCGGCGAGGAAGAGACCCAGTACTTC. Encoded protein: CASSPIGEEETQYF.

The chain recombines TRBV19 with TRBJ2-7, with 11 bases matching TRBD2. The CDR3 spans 17 residues. In germline, CDR1 is LNHDA, CDR2 SQIVND (reference sequence). With V trimmed by 9 bases and J by 0 bases, 13 bases remained unmatched. CDR3 sequence reads: CASSLTSGRSFSYEQYF. CDR3 in DNA: TGTGCCAGCAGTCTCACTAGCGGGAGATCATTCTCCTACGAGCAGTACTTC.

A single count supports this clone. The genes are TRBV10-3 and TRBJ2-7; TRBD2 matches 7 bases. Germline CDR1 reads ENHRY; CDR2 reads SYGVKD. The length of the CDR3 is 16 residues. Trimming at V came to 3 bases and at J to 0 bases, leaving 8 bases not matched to a gene. The CDR3 DNA reads TGTGCCATCAGTGACCCCCTAGCGGAAAGCTCCTACGAGCAGTACTTC. Amino acids: CAISDPLAESSYEQYF.

The V gene is TRBV28, the J gene TRBJ2-5; D is possibly TRBD2 (6 bases). The CDR3 consists of 18 residues. The germline CDR1 and CDR2 sequences are MDHEN and SYDVKM. V was clipped by 1 base and J by 2 bases, with 20 bases between them. CDR3 DNA: TGTGCCAGCAGTTTATTGGGGCATTCTTACCGGGGGCAAGAGACCCAGTACTTC. It translates to CASSLLGHSYRGQETQYF. Variable domain in full (rest from reference TRBV28 and TRBJ2-5): DVKVTQSSRYLVKRTGEKVFLECVQDMDHENMFWYRQDPGLGLRLIYFSYDVKMKEKGDIPEGYSVSREKKERFSLILESASTNQTSMYLCASSLLGHSYRGQETQYFGPGTRLLVL.

In this sample, this clone turned up a few times. The chain uses TRBV2 and TRBJ1-1, with TRBD1 as a possible D gene (5 bases). V was cut by 10 bases and J by 4 bases, with 25 bases left in between. Per the germline V gene, CDR1 is SNHLY and CDR2 is FYNNEI. This CDR3 is built from 16 residues. Here the CDR3 reads CATPGQGAQFGTEAFF. The DNA of the CDR3 is TGTGCCACTCCCGGGCAGGGCGCTCAATTTGGCACTGAAGCTTTCTTT.

This chain connects TRBV28 to TRBJ2-1; 7 bases are shared with TRBD1. This CDR3 region has 17 residues. Per the germline V gene, CDR1 is MDHEN and CDR2 is SYDVKM. V shed 2 bases, J shed 9 bases, and the junction held 16 bases outside the gene matches. The CDR3 DNA reads as TGTGCCAGCAGTTTAACTGACAGGGTGACAGGTCGGGCTGAGCAGTTCTTC. This sequence encodes CASSLTDRVTGRAEQFF.

This chain joins TRBV5-1 and TRBJ2-1; 8 positions match TRBD2. Germline V lookup: CDR1 SGHRS, CDR2 YFSETQ. J gave up 4 bases and V 4 bases, and 4 bases lay outside the gene matches. CDR3 size: 14 residues. The CDR3 DNA follows: TGCGCCAGCAGCCCGACTAGCGAATACAATGAGCAGTTCTTC. This codes for CASSPTSEYNEQFF.

Concerning this clone itself: This sample includes further DNA sequences coding for the same CDR3. V and J are TRBV25-1 and TRBJ1-1; possible D gene TRBD1, 6 bases. Germline values: CDR1 MGHDK, CDR2 SYGVNS. This CDR3 region has 13 residues. The ends were cut back, 7 bases at V and 1 base at J, with 10 bases in the middle. This CDR3 reads CASKKGQNTEAFF. The CDR3 nucleotides read TGTGCCAGCAAAAAGGGACAGAACACTGAAGCTTTCTTT.

The rearrangement links TRBV19 to TRBJ1-1; no clear D. The CDR3 sequence is 13 residues long. Looked up from germline, CDR1 is LNHDA and CDR2 is SQIVND (reference sequence). V lost 3 bases and J 1 base, leaving 6 bases between the germline ends. The CDR3 reads CASSINWNTEAFF. The DNA for the CDR3 is TGTGCCAGTAGTATTAACTGGAACACTGAAGCTTTCTTT.

This chain connects TRBV24-1 to TRBJ2-3, with 12 bases identical to TRBD2. Germline trimming cut 3 bases from V and 0 bases from J; bases unmatched to any gene: 3. CDR1 KGHDR and CDR2 SFDVKD come from the germline V gene. There are 17 residues in the CDR3. CDR3 nucleotide sequence: TGTGCCACCAGTGATCGACTAGCGGGAGCCAGCACAGATACGCAGTATTTT. This encodes CATSDRLAGASTDTQYF.

The gene calls are TRBV11-2 and TRBJ2-3, with D possibly being TRBD2 (6 bases). The CDR3 has 17 residues. Trimming took off 5 bases at V and 1 base at J, with 19 bases between the two ends. Germline V gives CDR1 SGHAT, CDR2 FQNNGV. CDR3 nucleotide sequence: TGTGCCAGCAGCCAAGATAGCGGAATAATCGGCACAGATACGCAGTATTTT. Its translation is CASSQDSGIIGTDTQYF.

The V call is TRBV19, the J call TRBJ2-7, with 8 bases that match TRBD2. CDR3 length equals 16 residues. V dropped 2 bases and J dropped 0; count of bases not matched to a gene: 6. The germline V gene has CDR1 LNHDA and CDR2 SQIVND (reference sequence). CDR3 sequence: CASSITSGSPSYEQYF. Here the CDR3 DNA reads TGTGCCAGTAGTATAACAAGCGGGAGCCCCTCCTACGAGCAGTACTTC. Variable domain in full (rest from reference TRBV19 and TRBJ2-7): DGGITQSPKYLFRKEGQNVTLSCEQNLNHDAMYWYRQDPGQGLRLIYYSQIVNDFQKGDIAEGYSVSREKKESFPLTVTSAQKNPTAFYLCASSITSGSPSYEQYFGPGTRLTVT.

V and J are TRBV27 and TRBJ2-1, with 13 bases aligning to TRBD2. With 7 bases clipped from V and 0 bases from J, the junction kept 12 bases outside the gene matches. CDR3 length equals 19 residues. Germline values: CDR1 MNHEY, CDR2 SMNVEV (reference sequence). CDR3 sequence reads: CASTPTSGRAGSSYNEQFF. DNA of the CDR3: TGTGCCAGCACCCCAACTAGCGGGAGGGCCGGGAGCTCCTACAATGAGCAGTTCTTC.

The rearrangement links TRBV9 to TRBJ2-5; 7 nucleotides line up with TRBD2. The CDR3 consists of 15 residues. From germline, CDR1 is SGDLS and CDR2 YYNGEE. V lost 3 bases and J lost 5; bases outside the gene matches: 10. This CDR3 reads CASSDGGGGLETQYF. The CDR3 bases are TGTGCCAGCAGCGACGGTGGCGGGGGTCTGGAGACCCAGTACTTC.

J is TRBJ2-1 and V is TRBV4-1; D not resolved. The germline V and J ends were trimmed by 1 base and 6 bases, with 7 bases remaining between them. The CDR3 sequence is 13 residues long. Germline loops: CDR1 MGHRA, CDR2 YSYEKL. The CDR3 sequence is CASSQGQLNEQFF. As DNA, the CDR3 is TGCGCCAGCAGCCAAGGCCAACTCAATGAGCAGTTCTTC.

The J gene is TRBJ1-2, the V gene TRBV27; TRBD1 matches at 8 bases. Germline values: CDR1 MNHEY, CDR2 SMNVEV (reference sequence). This CDR3 is built from 16 residues. After removal of 3 bases from V and 4 bases from J, the junction contained 10 bases not matched to a gene. For the CDR3, the DNA is TGTGCCAGCAGTTTCGGGCAGGGGGCCGGGGGCTATGGCTACACCTTC. Its protein product is CASSFGQGAGGYGYTF.

The chain combines TRBV28 with TRBJ2-3; D possibly corresponds to TRBD2 (5 bases). The CDR3 length is 15 residues. The germline V gene has CDR1 MDHEN and CDR2 SYDVKM. V was shortened by 10 bases and J by 5 bases, with 22 bases between the two germline ends. The CDR3 reads CATIRADLEIDTQYF. The CDR3, as DNA: TGTGCCACTATTAGAGCGGACCTAGAGATAGATACGCAGTATTTT.

This chain links TRBV27 with TRBJ1-6; TRBD1 might be the D (5 bases). V was clipped by 2 bases and J by 8 bases, with 10 bases between them. The CDR3 extends over 14 amino acids. CDR1 and CDR2 from the germline V gene are MNHEY and SMNVEV (reference sequence). For the CDR3, the DNA is TGTGCCAGCAGTTTACAGGGCACTTATTCACCCCTCCACTTT. It codes for CASSLQGTYSPLHF.

This clone was detected many times. V gene TRBV28 combines with J gene TRBJ1-5; TRBD1 is a possible D gene (5 bases). CDR1 is MDHEN, CDR2 SYDVKM, per germline. The CDR3 loop spans 17 amino acids. V lost 7 bases and J lost 8, with 27 bases in between. The CDR3 protein is CASTQGVIAASGEPQHF. CDR3 in DNA: TGTGCCAGCACCCAAGGGGTGATAGCGGCGTCTGGGGAGCCCCAGCATTTT.

In this sample, this clone turned up once. J is TRBJ1-4 and V is TRBV2; D remains ambiguous. The CDR3 consists of 17 residues. Trimming removed 0 bases from V and 0 bases from J, with 11 bases in between. Looked up from germline, CDR1 is SNHLY and CDR2 is FYNNEI. The CDR3 loop reads CASSEAPLAATNEKLFF. The CDR3 DNA sequence: TGTGCCAGCAGTGAAGCCCCTCTGGCTGCAACTAATGAAAAACTGTTTTTT.

The chain has TRBV6-5 and TRBJ1-1; 9 bases are shared with TRBD1. Germline-derived CDR1 and CDR2 are MNHEY and SVGAGI. The V gene end was trimmed by 6 bases and the J gene end by 1 base; junction bases not matched to a gene: 3. The CDR3 covers 14 residues. The CDR3 nucleotides are TGTGCCAGCAGGACGACAGGGGGGAACACTGAAGCTTTCTTT. Protein product: CASRTTGGNTEAFF.

J is TRBJ2-5 and V is TRBV2, with 10 bases identical to TRBD2. CDR3 length: 17 amino acids. The J segment lost 4 bases and the V segment lost 4 bases, leaving 12 bases of the junction unmatched. CDR1 and CDR2 from the germline V gene are SNHLY and FYNNEI. The CDR3 region has the DNA TGTGCCAGCAGTGGTGCGAGCGGGAGGGCCCGGGGAGAGACCCAGTACTTC. It is translated as CASSGASGRARGETQYF. The variable domain in full, with the rest retrieved from reference TRBV2 and TRBJ2-5, is EPEVTQTPSHQVTQMGQEVILRCVPISNHLYFYWYRQILGQKVEFLVSFYNNEISEKSEIFDDQFSVERPDGSNFTLKIRSTKLEDSAMYFCASSGASGRARGETQYFGPGTRLLVL.

The chain employs TRBV30 and TRBJ2-7, with 13 bases aligning to TRBD2. This CDR3 region has 15 residues. The V gene's germline CDR1 is GTSNPN and CDR2 SVGIG (reference sequence). V trimming: 2 bases; J trimming: 6 bases; junction bases outside the gene matches: 7. CDR3 bases: TGTGCCTGGAGTTCACGGACTAGCGGGAGCGCCGAGCAGTACTTC. Translated: CAWSSRTSGSAEQYF.